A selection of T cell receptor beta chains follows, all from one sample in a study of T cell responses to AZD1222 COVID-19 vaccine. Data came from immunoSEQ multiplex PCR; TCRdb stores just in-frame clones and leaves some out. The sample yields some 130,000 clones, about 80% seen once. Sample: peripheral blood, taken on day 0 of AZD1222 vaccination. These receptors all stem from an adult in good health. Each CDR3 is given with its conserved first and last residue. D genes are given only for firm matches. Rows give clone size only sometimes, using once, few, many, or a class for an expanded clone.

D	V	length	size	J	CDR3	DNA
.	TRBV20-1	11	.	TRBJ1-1	CSGDRNTEAFF	TGCAGTGGCGACAGGAACACTGAAGCTTTCTTT
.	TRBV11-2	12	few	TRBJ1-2	CASSWLGSGYTF	TGTGCCAGCAGCTGGCTAGGGTCGGGCTACACCTTC
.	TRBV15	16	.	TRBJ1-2	CATSRGTRGGGDGYTF	TGTGCCACCAGCAGGGGAACAAGAGGGGGAGGTGATGGCTACACCTTC
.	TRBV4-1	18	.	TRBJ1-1	CASSQENPGPGSSTEAFF	TGCGCCAGCAGCCAAGAAAACCCGGGGCCTGGGTCGTCCACTGAAGCTTTCTTT
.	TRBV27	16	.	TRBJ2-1	CASSSPLASSYNEQFF	TGTGCCAGCAGTTCCCCTCTGGCGAGCTCCTACAATGAGCAGTTCTTC
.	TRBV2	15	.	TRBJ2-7	CASSEGGVDPYEQYF	TGTGCCAGCAGTGAAGGGGGAGTCGACCCCTACGAGCAGTACTTC
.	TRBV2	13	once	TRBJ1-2	CATRGGSSNGYTF	TGTGCCACTAGGGGCGGCAGTTCGAATGGCTACACCTTC
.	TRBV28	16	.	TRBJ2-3	CAIIPGTQTSTDTQYF	TGTGCCATAATTCCAGGGACGCAAACTAGCACAGATACGCAGTATTTT
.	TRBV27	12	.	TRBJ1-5	CASRTGGQPQHF	TGTGCCAGCCGAACCGGGGGGCAGCCCCAGCATTTT
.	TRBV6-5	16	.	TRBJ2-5	CASSYYGGPPQETQYF	TGTGCCAGCAGTTACTACGGAGGTCCCCCTCAAGAGACCCAGTACTTC
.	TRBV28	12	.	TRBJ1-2	CASKSVTYGYTF	TGTGCCAGCAAGTCAGTGACTTATGGCTACACCTTC
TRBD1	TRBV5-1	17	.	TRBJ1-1	CASSLVRDSLLNTEAFF	TGCGCCAGCAGCTTGGTCCGGGACAGCCTCTTGAACACTGAAGCTTTCTTT
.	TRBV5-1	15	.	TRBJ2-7	CASSLQGGGSYEQYF	TGCGCCAGCAGCTTACAGGGTGGGGGGTCCTACGAGCAGTACTTC
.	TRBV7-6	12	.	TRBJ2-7	CASSLDRGGQYF	TGTGCCAGCAGCTTAGATCGGGGCGGGCAGTACTTC
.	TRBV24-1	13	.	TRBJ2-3	CATSGAGTDTQYF	TGTGCCACCAGCGGCGCGGGCACAGATACGCAGTATTTT
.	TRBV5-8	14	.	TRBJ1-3	CASSFESSGNTIYF	TGTGCCAGCAGCTTTGAAAGCTCTGGAAACACCATATATTTT